This TCR beta chain appears in the sequencing data of a study of blood T cell repertoires in COVID-19. In the study overall: T cells, B-cell-depleted T cells, or PBMCs supplied cDNA or gDNA.

Original data processing: Researchers report that nucleated cell counts were estimated from reference gene primer amplification. The method was immunoSEQ multiplex PCR; TCRdb's version includes in-frame clones alone and lacks a portion of them. V and J calls and clone size are copied from that table; D and trimming were computed from the DNA. The repertoire has about 410,000 clones, about nine tenths of them found once; the top ten carry roughly 1.4%. V dropped 3 bases and J dropped 0 bases, with 13 bases sitting between them. The CDR3 runs to 16 residues. Per the germline V gene, CDR1 is KGHSH and CDR2 is LQKENI.

The rearrangement uses TRBV18 and TRBJ2-3, with D perhaps TRBD2 (5 bases). This clonotype originated in a woman in her 30s with active or convalescent COVID-19. Sequenced sample: peripheral blood. CDR3 region: CASSPENGLSTDTQYF. The CDR3 coding sequence is TGTGCCAGCTCACCCGAAAACGGACTGAGCACAGATACGCAGTATTTT.